Each of the 29 T cell receptor beta chains below was sequenced from the same sample in a study of T cell changes during pregnancy in multiple sclerosis. Generated by immunoSEQ multiplex PCR, the TCRdb table keeps only in-frame clones and is missing some. The sample yields around 110,000 clones, about 89% seen once. This specimen was peripheral blood, taken before pregnancy. Source of these receptors: a female donor with multiple sclerosis, enrolled in a pregnancy study.

J is TRBJ1-5 and V is TRBV28; D is undetermined. The germline V gene has CDR1 MDHEN and CDR2 SYDVKM. Deletions cut 3 bases from V and 4 bases from J, with 13 bases between. This CDR3 is 15 amino acids long. CDR3 sequence reads: CASSFPGSPNQPQHF. Written as DNA, the CDR3 is TGTGCCAGCAGTTTTCCAGGAAGTCCTAATCAGCCCCAGCATTTT. The full variable domain, in which reference TRBV28 and TRBJ1-5 provide the parts outside the CDR3, is DVKVTQSSRYLVKRTGEKVFLECVQDMDHENMFWYRQDPGLGLRLIYFSYDVKMKEKGDIPEGYSVSREKKERFSLILESASTNQTSMYLCASSFPGSPNQPQHFGDGTRLSIL.

The J gene is TRBJ1-1, the V gene TRBV5-1; weak D call: TRBD1 (5 bases). This CDR3 is 14 amino acids long. CDR1 SGHRS and CDR2 YFSETQ come from the germline V gene. The germline V and J ends were trimmed by 4 bases and 0 bases, with 10 bases remaining between them. The chain's CDR3 is CASSLRGMNTEAFF. CDR3 bases: TGCGCCAGCAGCCTAAGGGGAATGAACACTGAAGCTTTCTTT.

This chain connects TRBV28 to TRBJ2-3, with 9 bases matching TRBD2. The V gene's germline CDR1 is MDHEN and CDR2 SYDVKM. Trimming took 5 bases from V and 4 from J; bases not matched to a gene: 10. The CDR3 runs 16 residues. The CDR3 loop is CASSPLLAGVSDTQYF. CDR3 coding DNA: TGTGCCAGCAGTCCATTATTAGCGGGAGTGTCAGATACGCAGTATTTT.

The chain recombines TRBV19 with TRBJ2-1; 9 positions match TRBD2. The germline gives CDR1 LNHDA, CDR2 SQIVND (reference sequence). The CDR3 totals 15 residues. After removal of 1 base from V and 7 bases from J, the junction contained 5 bases not matched to a gene. The CDR3 DNA reads as TGTGCCAGTAGTATAGGGAGCGGGGGGACGAATGAGCAGTTCTTC. Its protein product is CASSIGSGGTNEQFF.

The rearrangement links TRBV4-2 to TRBJ2-7; 14 bases map to TRBD2. V lost 2 bases to trimming and J lost 5 bases; unmatched junction nucleotides: 14. Germline loops: CDR1 LGHNA, CDR2 YNFKEQ. The CDR3 totals 19 residues. The CDR3: CASSQIFAGTSGSSNEQYF. DNA of the CDR3: TGTGCCAGCAGCCAAATCTTCGCCGGGACTAGCGGGAGTAGTAACGAGCAGTACTTC.

The J gene is TRBJ2-5, the V gene TRBV19; 9 bases are shared with TRBD2. The CDR3 has 15 residues. Trimming at V came to 3 bases and at J to 5 bases, leaving 7 bases not matched to a gene. The germline V gene encodes CDR1 LNHDA and CDR2 SQIVND (reference sequence). The CDR3 loop is CASSMPGLAGETQYF. The DNA of the CDR3 is TGTGCCAGTAGTATGCCGGGACTAGCAGGGGAGACCCAGTACTTC.

The chain joins TRBV6-5 to TRBJ2-2; 8 bases are a match to TRBD1. The length of the CDR3 is 15 residues. Losses at the gene ends were 6 bases for V and 1 base for J; bases not matched to a gene: 4. CDR1 MNHEY and CDR2 SVGAGI come from the germline V gene. The CDR3 loop is CASSQDRGNTGELFF. The CDR3 DNA sequence: TGTGCCAGCAGCCAAGACAGGGGGAACACCGGGGAGCTGTTTTTT.

The V gene is TRBV6-1, the J gene TRBJ2-1; 10 nucleotides match TRBD2. This CDR3 has 14 residues. Germline trimming cut 6 bases from V and 7 bases from J; bases unmatched to any gene: 6. CDR1 is MNHNS, CDR2 SASEGT, per germline. The CDR3, as DNA: TGTGCCAGCAGGCCTAGCGGGAGTGTAAATGAGCAGTTCTTC. This translates into CASRPSGSVNEQFF.

The V gene is TRBV20-1, the J gene TRBJ2-5, with no clear D. V lost 5 bases and J lost 5, with 9 bases in between. Per germline, CDR1 DFQATT and CDR2 SNEGSKA (reference sequence). The CDR3 runs to 11 residues. The CDR3 protein is CSARNGETQYF. The CDR3 DNA reads TGCAGTGCTCGTAACGGGGAGACCCAGTACTTC.

The chain uses TRBV4-1 and TRBJ1-4; a possible D gene is TRBD1 (6 bases). Per germline, CDR1 MGHRA and CDR2 YSYEKL. The CDR3 has 16 amino acids. Trimming shortened V by 1 base and J by 0 bases, and 9 bases separated the two germline ends. The DNA for the CDR3 is TGCGCCAGCAGCCAAGCCAGGGGTTCAACTAATGAAAAACTGTTTTTT. Encoded protein: CASSQARGSTNEKLFF.

This clone was seen only once. This sequence joins TRBV6-5 and TRBJ2-7, with 11 bases that match TRBD2. V shed 0 bases and J 3 bases; nucleotides not matched to a gene: 1. Germline values: CDR1 MNHEY, CDR2 SVGAGI. This CDR3 is 15 amino acids long. As DNA, the CDR3 is TGTGCCAGCAGTTACTCGACTAGCGGGGACTACGAGCAGTACTTC. This encodes CASSYSTSGDYEQYF.

This rearrangement joins TRBV19 to TRBJ2-1; 8 bases fit TRBD2. Germline V gene data show CDR1 as LNHDA and CDR2 as SQIVND (reference sequence). Trimming removed 3 bases from V and 3 bases from J; junction bases left unmatched: 4. The CDR3 is 15 residues long. The CDR3 coding sequence is TGTGCCAGTAGTATCGCGGGAGGAGGCTACAATGAGCAGTTCTTC. It is translated as CASSIAGGGYNEQFF.

The sample holds one count of this clone. The chain recombines TRBV11-2 with TRBJ2-3, with 10 bases identical to TRBD2. The CDR3 has 15 amino acids. The germline V gene encodes CDR1 SGHAT and CDR2 FQNNGV. Trimming cost V 3 bases and J 5 bases; bases outside gene matches: 5. The CDR3 sequence is CASSLSGGVVDTQYF. The CDR3 nucleotides are TGTGCCAGCAGCTTGAGCGGGGGGGTTGTAGATACGCAGTATTTT. The full variable domain, rest sourced from reference TRBV11-2 and TRBJ2-3, is EAGVAQSPRYKIIEKRQSVAFWCNPISGHATLYWYQQILGQGPKLLIQFQNNGVVDDSQLPKDRFSAERLKGVDSTLKIQPAKLEDSAVYLCASSLSGGVVDTQYFGPGTRLTVL.

V is TRBV29-1 and J is TRBJ1-4; D uncertain. CDR3 length equals 12 residues. V shed 7 bases and J shed 8 bases, with 14 bases lying between them. Germline CDR1 is SQVTM and CDR2 is ANQGSEA. This CDR3 is CSATLGDEKLFF. As DNA, the CDR3 is TGCAGCGCCACATTGGGAGACGAAAAACTGTTTTTT. Full variable domain (outside the CDR3, taken from reference TRBV29-1 and TRBJ1-4): SAVISQKPSRDICQRGTSLTIQCQVDSQVTMMFWYRQQPGQSLTLIATANQGSEATYESGFVIDKFPISRPNLTFSTLTVSNMSPEDSSIYLCSATLGDEKLFFGSGTQLSVL.

The chain links TRBV4-3 to TRBJ1-1; D is possibly TRBD1 (5 bases). Germline CDR1 is LGHNA and CDR2 is YSLEER. There are 15 residues in the CDR3. V was clipped by 1 base and J by 5 bases, with 14 bases between them. CDR3 in amino acids: CASSQARQGGTEAFF. In DNA, the CDR3 is TGCGCCAGCAGCCAAGCGAGGCAGGGAGGGACTGAAGCTTTCTTT.

The rearrangement links TRBV7-9 to TRBJ1-3; D gene ambiguous. CDR3 length: 16 residues. With 1 base removed from V and 0 bases from J, the gap between germline ends came to 10 bases. Germline CDR1 reads SEHNR; CDR2 reads FQNEAQ (reference sequence). For the CDR3, the DNA is TGTGCCAGCAGCTTAGTAGGAGACCCCTCTGGAAACACCATATATTTT. Translation gives CASSLVGDPSGNTIYF.

The rearrangement uses TRBV5-5 and TRBJ1-1; 7 bases align to TRBD1. Germline V gene lookup returns CDR1 SGHKS and CDR2 YYEKEE (reference sequence). The V segment lost 4 bases and the J segment 4 bases; nucleotides outside the gene matches: 7. The CDR3 consists of 14 residues. The CDR3 region is CASSLLQGSTEAFF. The CDR3 bases are TGTGCCAGCAGCCTACTACAGGGGAGCACTGAAGCTTTCTTT.

The chain employs TRBV19 and TRBJ1-1, with D uncertain. The CDR3 contains 15 residues. CDR1 and CDR2 (germline): LNHDA, SQIVND (reference sequence). V dropped 8 bases and J dropped 0 bases, with 16 bases sitting between them. The CDR3 protein is CASVSREAVNTEAFF. As DNA, the CDR3 is TGTGCCAGTGTATCCCGGGAAGCGGTGAACACTGAAGCTTTCTTT.

This chain joins TRBV7-9 and TRBJ2-3, with D perhaps matching TRBD2 (7 bases). The CDR3 totals 19 residues. The germline V and J ends were trimmed by 0 bases and 2 bases, with 21 bases remaining between them. The V gene's germline CDR1 is SEHNR and CDR2 FQNEAQ (reference sequence). The CDR3 reads CASSLAGGGANLLTDTQYF. CDR3 DNA sequence: TGTGCCAGCAGCTTAGCGGGAGGGGGAGCGAACTTGCTCACAGATACGCAGTATTTT.

V usage is TRBV16 and J usage is TRBJ1-5; D unresolved. The V gene lost 10 bases and the J gene lost 0 bases, with 10 bases spanning the gap. The CDR3 is 13 residues long. CDR1 and CDR2 (germline): KGHSY, FQNENV. This CDR3 is CATQRNSNQPQHF. The DNA for the CDR3 is TGTGCCACTCAGCGTAATAGCAATCAGCCCCAGCATTTT.

This clone appeared once. The V gene is TRBV5-4, the J gene TRBJ2-7, with D maybe TRBD2 (5 bases). The CDR3 runs 13 residues. The germline V gene encodes CDR1 SGHNT and CDR2 YYREEE (reference sequence). Between the trimmed V and J ends, which lost 7 bases and 0 bases, there was a span of 11 bases. The CDR3 protein is CASQAGDSYEQYF. In nucleotides, the CDR3 is TGTGCCAGCCAGGCGGGCGACTCCTACGAGCAGTACTTC.

This chain links TRBV28 with TRBJ1-1; 12 bases agree with TRBD1. The germline V gene encodes CDR1 MDHEN and CDR2 SYDVKM. The junction had 8 bases not matched to a gene; V was cut back by 7 bases and J by 8 bases. The CDR3 is 14 residues long. The CDR3 coding sequence is TGTGCCAGCAACACCGGGACAGGGGGCGCAGAAGCTTTCTTT. Translating gives CASNTGTGGAEAFF. Drawing the rest from reference TRBV28 and TRBJ1-1, the complete variable domain is DVKVTQSSRYLVKRTGEKVFLECVQDMDHENMFWYRQDPGLGLRLIYFSYDVKMKEKGDIPEGYSVSREKKERFSLILESASTNQTSMYLCASNTGTGGAEAFFGQGTRLTVV.

The chain has TRBV28 and TRBJ2-7, with D possibly TRBD1 on 6 matching bases. This CDR3 has 19 residues. Deletions cut 7 bases from V and 3 bases from J, with 31 bases between. Germline V gene data show CDR1 as MDHEN and CDR2 as SYDVKM. CDR3 sequence reads: CASTTRQAITPGGNYEQYF. The DNA of the CDR3 is TGTGCCAGCACCACTCGACAGGCTATAACCCCCGGTGGAAACTACGAGCAGTACTTC.

The gene calls are TRBV11-3 and TRBJ2-1; 7 bases match TRBD1. The CDR3 has 18 residues. CDR1 is SGHNT and CDR2 is YENEEA in the germline V gene. The V gene end was trimmed by 5 bases and the J gene end by 0 bases; junction bases not matched to a gene: 13. CDR3 DNA: TGTGCCAGCAGCACCCGATTACCGGGACAGAGCTCCTACAATGAGCAGTTCTTC. Its protein is CASSTRLPGQSSYNEQFF.

This clone was counted a single time. The chain links TRBV9 to TRBJ1-3; 10 nucleotides align to TRBD1. V trimming: 3 bases; J trimming: 3 bases; junction bases outside the gene matches: 3. The CDR3 consists of 15 residues. CDR1 is SGDLS, CDR2 YYNGEE, per germline. CDR3 sequence reads: CASSGQGAGGNTIYF. The CDR3 DNA reads TGTGCCAGCAGCGGACAGGGGGCCGGTGGAAACACCATATATTTT.

The gene calls are TRBV19 and TRBJ2-3; the D gene is possibly TRBD1 (5 bases). Trimming cost V 1 base and J 3 bases, with 17 bases left between them. The CDR3 sequence is 17 residues long. Germline loops: CDR1 LNHDA, CDR2 SQIVND (reference sequence). CDR3 nucleotide sequence: TGTGCCAGTAGTATAGGGCGCAGGGTCTCCCTAACAGATACGCAGTATTTT. Its translation: CASSIGRRVSLTDTQYF. Supplemented by reference TRBV19 and TRBJ2-3, the full variable domain reads DGGITQSPKYLFRKEGQNVTLSCEQNLNHDAMYWYRQDPGQGLRLIYYSQIVNDFQKGDIAEGYSVSREKKESFPLTVTSAQKNPTAFYLCASSIGRRVSLTDTQYFGPGTRLTVL.

The chain employs TRBV2 and TRBJ1-4; the D is unclear. This CDR3 contains 14 residues. The germline CDR1 and CDR2 sequences are SNHLY and FYNNEI. V gave up 10 bases and J gave up 7 bases, with 19 bases separating them. The CDR3 DNA is TGTGCCACCTCACCGGGAACAGTGGGTGAAAAACTGTTTTTT. It yields the protein CATSPGTVGEKLFF.

The chain has TRBV6-1 and TRBJ1-5; no reliable D call. Trimming left V 2 bases short and J 2 bases short, with 7 bases between. The CDR3 covers 14 residues. Looked up from germline, CDR1 is MNHNS and CDR2 is SASEGT. In DNA, the CDR3 is TGTGCCAGCAGTGAAAGTTTAGGCAATCAGCCCCAGCATTTT. Its translation: CASSESLGNQPQHF.

The chain joins TRBV6-1 to TRBJ2-2, with 9 bases aligning to TRBD2. Germline V gene lookup returns CDR1 MNHNS and CDR2 SASEGT. This CDR3 contains 16 residues. With 3 bases clipped from V and 3 bases from J, the junction kept 5 bases outside the gene matches. The CDR3, as DNA: TGTGCCAGCAGTGATGGCGGGAGGGGAGACACCGGGGAGCTGTTTTTT. Its protein product is CASSDGGRGDTGELFF.